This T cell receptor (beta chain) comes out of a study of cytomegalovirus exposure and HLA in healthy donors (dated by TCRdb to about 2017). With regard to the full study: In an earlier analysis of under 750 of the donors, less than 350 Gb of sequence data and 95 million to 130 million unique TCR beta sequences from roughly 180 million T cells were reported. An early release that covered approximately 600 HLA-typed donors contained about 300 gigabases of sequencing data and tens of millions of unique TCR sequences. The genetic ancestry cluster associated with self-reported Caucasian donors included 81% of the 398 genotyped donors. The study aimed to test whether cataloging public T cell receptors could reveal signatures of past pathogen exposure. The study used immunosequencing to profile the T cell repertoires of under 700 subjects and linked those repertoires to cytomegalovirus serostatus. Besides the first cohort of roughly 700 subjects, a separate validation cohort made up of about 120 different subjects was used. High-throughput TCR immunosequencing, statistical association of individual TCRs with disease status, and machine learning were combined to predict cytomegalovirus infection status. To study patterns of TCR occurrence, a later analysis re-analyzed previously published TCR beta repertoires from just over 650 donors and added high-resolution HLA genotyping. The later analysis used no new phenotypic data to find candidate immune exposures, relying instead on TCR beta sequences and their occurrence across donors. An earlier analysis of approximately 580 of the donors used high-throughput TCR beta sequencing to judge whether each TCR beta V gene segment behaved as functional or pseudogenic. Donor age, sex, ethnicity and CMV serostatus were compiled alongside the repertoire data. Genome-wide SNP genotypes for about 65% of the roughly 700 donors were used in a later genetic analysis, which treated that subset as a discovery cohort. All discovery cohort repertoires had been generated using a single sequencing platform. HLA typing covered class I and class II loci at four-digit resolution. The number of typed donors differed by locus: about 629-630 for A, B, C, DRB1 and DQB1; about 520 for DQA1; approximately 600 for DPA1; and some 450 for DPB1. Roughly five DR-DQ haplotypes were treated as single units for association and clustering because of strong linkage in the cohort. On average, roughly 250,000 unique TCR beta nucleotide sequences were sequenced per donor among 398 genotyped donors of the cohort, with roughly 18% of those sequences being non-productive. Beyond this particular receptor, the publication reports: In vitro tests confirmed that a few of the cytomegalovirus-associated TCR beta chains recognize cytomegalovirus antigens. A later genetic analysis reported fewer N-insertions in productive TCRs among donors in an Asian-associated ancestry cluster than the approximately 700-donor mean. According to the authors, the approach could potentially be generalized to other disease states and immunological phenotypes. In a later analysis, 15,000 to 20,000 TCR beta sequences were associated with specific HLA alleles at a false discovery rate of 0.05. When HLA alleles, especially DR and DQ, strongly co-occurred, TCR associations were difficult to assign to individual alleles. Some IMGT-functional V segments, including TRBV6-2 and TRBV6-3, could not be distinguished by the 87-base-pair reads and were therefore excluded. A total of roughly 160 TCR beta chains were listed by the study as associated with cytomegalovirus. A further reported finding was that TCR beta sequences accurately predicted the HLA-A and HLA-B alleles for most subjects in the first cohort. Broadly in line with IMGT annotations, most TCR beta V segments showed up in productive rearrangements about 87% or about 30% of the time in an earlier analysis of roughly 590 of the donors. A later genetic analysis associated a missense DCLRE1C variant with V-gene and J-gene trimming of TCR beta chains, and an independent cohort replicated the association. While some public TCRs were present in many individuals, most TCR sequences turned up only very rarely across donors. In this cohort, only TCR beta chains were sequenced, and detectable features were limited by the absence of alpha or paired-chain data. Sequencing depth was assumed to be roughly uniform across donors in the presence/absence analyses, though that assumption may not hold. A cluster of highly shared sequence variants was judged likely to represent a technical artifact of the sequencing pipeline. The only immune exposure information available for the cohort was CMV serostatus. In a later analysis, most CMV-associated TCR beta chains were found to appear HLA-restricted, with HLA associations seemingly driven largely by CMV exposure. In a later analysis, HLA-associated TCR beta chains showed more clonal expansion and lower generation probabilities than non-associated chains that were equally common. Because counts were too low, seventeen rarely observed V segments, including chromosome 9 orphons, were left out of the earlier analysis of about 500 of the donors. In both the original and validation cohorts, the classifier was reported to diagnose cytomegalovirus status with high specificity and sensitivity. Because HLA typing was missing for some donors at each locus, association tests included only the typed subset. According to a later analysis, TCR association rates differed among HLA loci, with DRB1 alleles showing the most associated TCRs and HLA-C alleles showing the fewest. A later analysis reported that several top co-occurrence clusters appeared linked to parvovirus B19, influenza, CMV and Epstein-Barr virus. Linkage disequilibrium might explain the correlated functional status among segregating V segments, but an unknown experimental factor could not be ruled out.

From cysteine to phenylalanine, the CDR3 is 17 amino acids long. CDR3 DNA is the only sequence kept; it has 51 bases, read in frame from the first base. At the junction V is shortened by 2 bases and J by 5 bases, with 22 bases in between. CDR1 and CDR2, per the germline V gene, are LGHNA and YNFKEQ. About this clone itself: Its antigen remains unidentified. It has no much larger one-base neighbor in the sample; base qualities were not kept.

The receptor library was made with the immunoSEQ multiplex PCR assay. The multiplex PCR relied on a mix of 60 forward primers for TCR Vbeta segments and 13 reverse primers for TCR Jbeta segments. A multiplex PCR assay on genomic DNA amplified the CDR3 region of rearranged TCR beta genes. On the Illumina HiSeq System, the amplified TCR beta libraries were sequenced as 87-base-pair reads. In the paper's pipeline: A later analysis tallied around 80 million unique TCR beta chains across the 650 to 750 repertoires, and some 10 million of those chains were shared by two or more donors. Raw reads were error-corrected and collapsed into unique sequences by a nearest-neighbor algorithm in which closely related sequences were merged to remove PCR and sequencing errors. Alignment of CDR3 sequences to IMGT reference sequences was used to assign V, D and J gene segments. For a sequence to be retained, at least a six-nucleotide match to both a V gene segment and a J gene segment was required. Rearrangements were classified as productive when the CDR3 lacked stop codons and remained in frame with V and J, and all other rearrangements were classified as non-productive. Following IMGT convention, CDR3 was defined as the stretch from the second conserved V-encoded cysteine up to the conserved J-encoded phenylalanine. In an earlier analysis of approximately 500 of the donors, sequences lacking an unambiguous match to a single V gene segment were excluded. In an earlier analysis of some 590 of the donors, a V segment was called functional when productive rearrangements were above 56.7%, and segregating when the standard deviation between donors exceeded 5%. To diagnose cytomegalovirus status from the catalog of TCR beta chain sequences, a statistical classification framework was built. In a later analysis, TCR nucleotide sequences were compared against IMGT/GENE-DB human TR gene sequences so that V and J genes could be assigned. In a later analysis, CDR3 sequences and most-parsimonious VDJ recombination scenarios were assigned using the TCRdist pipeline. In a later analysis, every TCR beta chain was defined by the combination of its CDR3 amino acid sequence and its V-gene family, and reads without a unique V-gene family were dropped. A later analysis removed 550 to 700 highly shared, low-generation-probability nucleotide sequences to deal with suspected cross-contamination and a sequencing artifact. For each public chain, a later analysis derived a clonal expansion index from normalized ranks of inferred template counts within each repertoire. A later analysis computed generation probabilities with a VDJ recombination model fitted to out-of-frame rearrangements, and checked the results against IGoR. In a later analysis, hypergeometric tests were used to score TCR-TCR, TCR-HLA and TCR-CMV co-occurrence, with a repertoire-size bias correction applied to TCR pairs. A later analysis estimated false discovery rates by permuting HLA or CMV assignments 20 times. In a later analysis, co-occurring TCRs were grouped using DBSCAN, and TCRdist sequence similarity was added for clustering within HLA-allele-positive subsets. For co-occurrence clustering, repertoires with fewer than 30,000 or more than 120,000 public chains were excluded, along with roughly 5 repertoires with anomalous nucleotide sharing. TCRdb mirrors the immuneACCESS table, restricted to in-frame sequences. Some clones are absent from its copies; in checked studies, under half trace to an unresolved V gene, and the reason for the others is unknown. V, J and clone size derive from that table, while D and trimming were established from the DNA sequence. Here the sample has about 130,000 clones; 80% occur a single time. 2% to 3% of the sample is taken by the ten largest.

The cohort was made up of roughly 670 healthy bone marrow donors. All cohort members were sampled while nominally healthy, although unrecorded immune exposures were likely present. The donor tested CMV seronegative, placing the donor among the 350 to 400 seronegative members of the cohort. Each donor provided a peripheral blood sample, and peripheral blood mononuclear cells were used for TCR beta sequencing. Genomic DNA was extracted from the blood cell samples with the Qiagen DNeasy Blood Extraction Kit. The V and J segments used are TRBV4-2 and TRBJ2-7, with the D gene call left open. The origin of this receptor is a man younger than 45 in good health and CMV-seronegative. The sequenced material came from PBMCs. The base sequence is TGTGCCAGCAGCCAACCCCCTCGAGGAGAGTATCTCCACGAGCAGTACTTC. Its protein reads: CASSQPPRGEYLHEQYF.